The present TCR beta chain was sequenced within a study of T cell repertoires in aging, cancer and after chemotherapy (dated by TCRdb to the late 2010s). Some background on the complete study: Six donor age groups were covered, ranging from 30 or younger up to 70 or older, and each group contained at least three individuals. In total, the full dataset held approximately 8.4 million TCR reads. To look at immunoaging and at how T cells reconstitute after chemotherapy, the study profiled TCR beta repertoires in peripheral blood from both healthy donors and cancer patients. In the solid tumor group, paired pre- and post-chemotherapy samples were obtained from brain tumor (glioblastoma) patients receiving temozolomide-based therapy. Alongside some 96 healthy donors serving as a reference group, the cohort included roughly 220 cancer patients, of whom roughly 92 had hematological cancers and more than 120 had solid cancers. Overall results and qualifications from the work: Compared with age-matched healthy donors, untreated patients with either hematological or solid cancers had significantly lower TCR diversity in the blood along with higher clonality. It was noted by the authors that conclusions about immunological memory after chemotherapy cannot be drawn from the repertoire data. Median generation probability increased over the chemotherapy interval in both cancer cohorts, suggesting repertoire reconstitution through rebound thymic output. In healthy donors, the decline in TCR diversity with age was mainly due to loss of richness, whereas in cancer patients loss of evenness also played a role.

Multiplex touch-down PCR with a mixed TRB-A/B primer pool was used to amplify rearranged TRB sequences covering the V, D and J segments. Illumina adapters and sample indices were attached to the amplicons in two consecutive PCR reactions using Phusion HS II polymerase. Amplicons were gel-purified using the NucleoSpin Gel and PCR Clean-up kit and were subsequently checked with Qubit and an Agilent 2100 Bioanalyzer. The libraries were sequenced on an Illumina MiSeq with 600-cycle, single-indexed, paired-end runs. The published analysis was carried out like this. Processing of the TRB sequences was carried out with MiXCR versions 2.12 and 3.0.5. Each unique CDR3 nucleotide sequence counted as one clone, and only productive sequences with at least two reads were retained. The repertoire metrics were Shannon diversity, evenness, clonality (calculated as one minus evenness), and diversity profiles parameterized by alpha from 0 to 5. The IGoR algorithm was used to calculate generation probabilities for clones in the paired samples taken before and after chemotherapy. The public reads were reanalyzed by TCRdb: fastp trimming at Q25, MiXCR alignment, in-frame beta chains only. Entries are consolidated by CDR3 protein sequence, retaining the most common genes and DNA. For this entry, the V and J calls and clone size follow TCRdb and not the study's own pipeline. The table for this sample lists around 3,700 distinct CDR3 sequences; around a quarter of them were counted only once. Together, the top ten hold roughly 4% of the sample.

Based on its abundance in the sample, this clonotype is medium-sized (0.01 to 0.1%). Which antigen it targets is not known. One base away there is no much larger clone; base qualities are not given. Instead of sorted cells or RNA, genomic DNA extracted from peripheral blood served as the source for amplifying TCR beta rearrangements. Based on the germline V gene (reference sequence), the CDR1 and CDR2 sequences are DFQATT and SNEGSKA. From the cysteine up to the phenylalanine, the CDR3 has a length of 15 residues. Only the CDR3 DNA stays, 45 bases, in frame from base 1. V loses 0 bases of germline sequence and J loses 6 bases, and the interval between the two ends is 15 bases.

This sequence originates from a human donor with a solid tumor. The sequenced sample consisted of blood. This sequence uses TRBV20-1 and TRBJ2-1, with the D gene call left open. The CDR3 reads CSARDARRPGNEQFF. The sequence in DNA is TGCAGTGCTAGAGATGCGCGGCGCCCAGGCAATGAGCAGTTCTTC.